This TCR beta chain was captured by sequencing in a study of cytomegalovirus exposure and HLA in healthy donors. Study outcomes and limitations: A list of around 150 TCR beta chains associated with cytomegalovirus was given. Later work showed greater clonal expansion in HLA-associated TCR beta chains than in equally common others.

The PCR was carried out with 60 Vbeta primers and 13 Jbeta primers. Repertoires were generated with immunoSEQ multiplex PCR, while TCRdb's copy carries only in-frame clones and drops some. Of about 110,000 clones listed, 75% to 90% are singletons. All the people who gave samples were healthy bone marrow donors. CDR3 size: 15 residues. Trimming cost V 1 base and J 2 bases; bases outside gene matches: 5. Per the germline V gene, CDR1 is SEHNR and CDR2 is FQNEAQ (reference sequence). For this clone: Its antigen remains unidentified.

Sequences were obtained from PBMCs. The receptor was derived from a middle-aged man in good health and CMV-seronegative. The chain employs TRBV7-9 and TRBJ2-7, with 7 bases matching TRBD2. The CDR3 DNA reads TGTGCCAGCAGCTTAGTCATCGGGGGGACCTACGAGCAGTACTTC. Its translation: CASSLVIGGTYEQYF.